These 20 T cell receptor beta chains were sequenced from one sample in a study of regulatory T cells in long-lasting Graves disease. Building the TCR beta libraries relied on iRepertoire HTBI primers, and CDR3 regions underwent Arm-PCR. One entry per CDR3 protein, called by TCRdb with MiXCR from the multiplex PCR reads. The sample lists about 620,000 distinct CDR3 sequences, under 20% occurring once. Sample time point: newly diagnosed GD, antithyroid drugs for less than 3 months. RNA from PBMCs was the source of the TCR library. The data also belong to a second study, concerning T cells in Graves' hyperthyroidism and ophthalmopathy.

The input for sequencing was peripheral blood mononuclear cells (PBMCs), taken at new diagnosis, from a patient treated with antithyroid drugs. The receptors stem from a woman under 40 with Graves disease.

This sequence joins TRBV10-1 and TRBJ2-1, with TRBD2 matching 7 bases. Trimming removed 0 bases from V and 11 bases from J; junction bases left unmatched: 10. This CDR3 region has 15 residues. Germline loops: CDR1 WNHNN, CDR2 SYGVQD (reference sequence). CDR3 loop: CASSESVFGGGQQFF. The CDR3 nucleotides read TGCGCCAGCAGTGAGTCTGTCTTCGGCGGGGGTCAGCAGTTCTTC.

The rearrangement links TRBV9 to TRBJ2-1; D unresolved. The V end was cut by 3 bases, the J end by 4 bases, with 14 bases between. This CDR3 comprises 15 residues. Germline CDR1 reads SGDLS; CDR2 reads YYNGEE. DNA of the CDR3: TGTGCCAGCAGCGGCCCCACTAACGGGTACAATGAGCAGTTCTTC. Translated: CASSGPTNGYNEQFF. Full variable domain (missing parts from reference TRBV9 and TRBJ2-1): DSGVTQTPKHLITATGQRVTLRCSPRSGDLSVYWYQQSLDQGLQFLIQYYNGEERAKGNILERFSAQQFPDLHSELNLSSLELGDSALYFCASSGPTNGYNEQFFGPGTRLTVL.

This clonotype was found a few times. V is TRBV20-1 and J is TRBJ2-1, with 9 bases aligning to TRBD2. The junction had 10 bases not matched to a gene; V was cut back by 0 bases and J by 4 bases. Germline CDR1 reads DFQATT; CDR2 reads SNEGSKA (reference sequence). This CDR3 contains 17 residues. The CDR3 spells CSARDKSGLALYNEQFF. CDR3 nucleotides: TGCAGTGCTAGAGATAAGTCAGGACTAGCGTTGTACAATGAGCAGTTCTTC.

The table lists this clonotype with many counts. This chain joins TRBV19 and TRBJ2-1, with TRBD1 matching 7 bases. Germline CDR1 is LNHDA and CDR2 is SQIVND (reference sequence). J gave up 7 bases and V 6 bases, and 12 bases lay outside the gene matches. The CDR3 is made up of 15 amino acids. This chain's CDR3 is CASRATATGWNEQFF. Here the CDR3 DNA reads TGTGCCAGTAGGGCCACTGCGACAGGGTGGAATGAGCAGTTCTTC.

This chain links TRBV6-1 with TRBJ2-1; TRBD2 might be the D (5 bases). CDR1 is MNHNS, CDR2 SASEGT, per germline. V was pared by 10 bases and J by 4 bases, with 17 bases between. This CDR3 spans 14 amino acids. CDR3 loop: CATHTSTSYNEQFF. The CDR3 bases are TGTGCCACTCACACTAGTACCAGTTACAATGAGCAGTTCTTC.

This clonotype was seen at least ten times. The chain couples TRBV6-2 or TRBV6-3 to TRBJ2-7, with a possible D match to TRBD2 (6 bases). The CDR3 loop spans 16 amino acids. Germline CDR1 reads MNHEY; CDR2 reads SVGEGT. V was trimmed by 3 bases and J by 1 base, leaving 16 bases between them. The CDR3 loop reads CASSYRMEGPSYEQYF. CDR3 DNA sequence: TGTGCCAGCAGTTATCGTATGGAGGGCCCATCCTACGAGCAGTACTTC.

This clonotype was observed many times. The chain uses TRBV20-1 and TRBJ1-5, with D possibly TRBD1 on 6 matching bases. Per germline, CDR1 DFQATT and CDR2 SNEGSKA (reference sequence). V lost 7 bases, J lost 8 bases, and 30 bases lay in between. The CDR3 runs to 17 residues. The CDR3: CSGGGAAQRASVKPQHF. Written as DNA, the CDR3 is TGCAGTGGCGGGGGGGCGGCCCAACGAGCTTCGGTGAAGCCCCAGCATTTT.

This chain links TRBV7-9 with TRBJ1-1; D gene uncertain. Trimming pared 4 bases from V and 6 bases from J, leaving 12 bases between. Germline values: CDR1 SEHNR, CDR2 FQNEAQ (reference sequence). This CDR3 has 13 residues. CDR3 in DNA: TGTGCCAGCAGCTCGTCCGCCTCAGCTGAAGCTTTCTTT. This sequence encodes CASSSSASAEAFF.

The genes are TRBV18 and TRBJ2-3, with D tentatively TRBD2 (7 bases). Trimming removed 6 bases from V and 8 bases from J, with 18 bases in between. The V gene's germline CDR1 is KGHSH and CDR2 LQKENI. CDR3 length: 14 amino acids. CDR3 nucleotide sequence: TGTGCCAGCTCCCTACGAGGGGGGGACCCTACGCAGTATTTT. As protein: CASSLRGGDPTQYF.

This clonotype has just a few counts. This rearrangement joins TRBV11-3 to TRBJ2-1, with D possibly called TRBD1 or TRBD2 (5 bases each). CDR3 length equals 15 residues. Germline V gene data show CDR1 as SGHNT and CDR2 as YENEEA. Trimming cost V 1 base and J 2 bases, with 9 bases left between them. The CDR3: CASSLGDGAYNEQFF. DNA of the CDR3: TGTGCCAGCAGCTTAGGGGACGGAGCCTACAATGAGCAGTTCTTC.

V usage is TRBV4-1 and J usage is TRBJ1-5, with 10 bases aligning to TRBD1. Germline V CDR1 and CDR2: MGHRA, YSYEKL. The ends lost 1 base at V and 5 bases at J; junction bases unmatched: 5. The CDR3 runs to 16 residues. CDR3 DNA sequence: TGCGCCAGCAGCCAAGGGGACAGGGGTCGCGATCAGCCCCAGCATTTT. It yields the protein CASSQGDRGRDQPQHF.

This chain links TRBV2 with TRBJ1-1; tentative D call: TRBD1 (5 bases). In germline, CDR1 is SNHLY, CDR2 FYNNEI. Trimming removed 4 bases at V and 6 bases at J, with 21 bases between. CDR3 length: 16 amino acids. The CDR3 is CASSAIPGFGSPEAFF. The CDR3 coding sequence is TGTGCCAGCAGTGCCATTCCAGGGTTCGGCTCTCCTGAAGCTTTCTTT.

This clonotype was picked up many times. The CDR3 is CASSLDSLGGEQYF. DNA of the CDR3: TGTGCCAGCAGTTTGGACAGTTTGGGTGGGGAGCAGTACTTC. The chain employs TRBV2 and TRBJ2-7; TRBD1 might be the D (6 bases). The CDR3 runs 14 residues. V dropped 5 bases and J dropped 7 bases, with 18 bases sitting between them. The germline V gene has CDR1 SNHLY and CDR2 FYNNEI.

CDR3 sequence reads: CAISGTPPDNTEAFF. CDR3 coding DNA: TGTGCCATCAGTGGAACGCCCCCTGATAACACTGAAGCTTTCTTT. The chain employs TRBV10-3 and TRBJ1-1; D is unresolved. Germline CDR1 reads ENHRY; CDR2 reads SYGVKD. The CDR3 runs to 15 residues. V gave up 4 bases and J gave up 2 bases, with 14 bases separating them.

V usage is TRBV20-1 and J usage is TRBJ2-7; possibly TRBD1 for D (7 bases). V gave up 2 bases and J gave up 0 bases, with 14 bases separating them. Germline V gene lookup returns CDR1 DFQATT and CDR2 SNEGSKA (reference sequence). The CDR3 contains 15 residues. This CDR3 is CSARYQGGSSYEQYF. The CDR3 DNA is TGCAGTGCTAGATACCAGGGGGGAAGCTCCTACGAGCAGTACTTC.

This clonotype was found many times. The chain recombines TRBV2 with TRBJ1-5; D unresolved. Trimming stripped 4 bases from V and 4 bases from J, with 5 bases between. In germline, CDR1 is SNHLY, CDR2 FYNNEI. The CDR3 contains 12 residues. The DNA of the CDR3 is TGTGCCAGCAGTGTGTTGAATCAGCCCCAGCATTTT. The encoded protein is CASSVLNQPQHF.

This clonotype was counted between two and nine times. The V gene is TRBV13, the J gene TRBJ2-1; possible D gene TRBD2, 5 bases. CDR1 and CDR2 from the germline V gene are PRHDT and FYEKMQ (reference sequence). CDR3 length: 15 residues. V was clipped by 8 bases and J by 7 bases, with 21 bases between them. The CDR3 nucleotides read TGTGCCAGCGGTCTCGGGCCGGGGAATGGGAATGAGCAGTTCTTC. Amino acid sequence: CASGLGPGNGNEQFF.

This clonotype was counted only a few times. J is TRBJ2-5 and V is TRBV29-1, with D possibly TRBD1 on 5 matching bases. Germline V gene lookup returns CDR1 SQVTM and CDR2 ANQGSEA. Trimming removed 0 bases at V and 1 base at J, with 9 bases between. The CDR3 sequence is 14 residues long. CDR3 nucleotides: TGCAGCGTTGAAGATCCTCAGGGCCAAGAGACCCAGTACTTC. It specifies CSVEDPQGQETQYF.

This sequence joins TRBV20-1 and TRBJ2-3, with 9 bases aligning to TRBD1. Trimming took 6 bases from V and 4 from J; bases not matched to a gene: 8. This CDR3 is built from 14 residues. Germline CDR1 reads DFQATT; CDR2 reads SNEGSKA (reference sequence). The DNA for the CDR3 is TGCAGTGCCGAGAGGGGACAGGGCCCAGATACGCAGTATTTT. It yields the protein CSAERGQGPDTQYF.

There are many counts of this clonotype. V usage is TRBV2 and J usage is TRBJ2-7; D is unresolved. There are 12 residues in the CDR3. V was pared by 7 bases and J by 1 base, with 8 bases between. Germline CDR1 and CDR2: SNHLY and FYNNEI. The DNA of the CDR3 is TGTGCCAGCAACGCCGAATCCTACGAGCAGTACTTC. Its translation: CASNAESYEQYF.